This TCR beta chain was profiled in a study of CD4+ T cells in melanoma. General study results and limits: A reported correlation linked neoantigen-specific CD4+ T cells to CD8+, macrophage and B cell function. Diverse differentiation states were reported for melanoma neoantigen-specific CD4+ T cells.

A word on this clone: The target antigen is unknown.

The germline gives CDR1 LNHDA, CDR2 SQIVND (reference sequence). J lost 4 bases, V lost 8 bases, and 10 bases had no gene match. The length of the CDR3 is 15 residues. Sequencing used immunoSEQ multiplex PCR; TCRdb keeps in-frame clones, though not all of them. Of 15,000 to 20,000 clones listed, roughly 80% are singletons. The sequencing sample was made of cells from a culture (not recorded whether cultured in vitro). This chain uses TRBV19 with TRBJ1-1; 10 bases line up with TRBD1. The receptor comes from a human donor with melanoma. The CDR3, as DNA: TGTGCCAGTTGGGACCCGGGACAGGGGCCCACTGAAGCTTTCTTT. This translates into CASWDPGQGPTEAFF.